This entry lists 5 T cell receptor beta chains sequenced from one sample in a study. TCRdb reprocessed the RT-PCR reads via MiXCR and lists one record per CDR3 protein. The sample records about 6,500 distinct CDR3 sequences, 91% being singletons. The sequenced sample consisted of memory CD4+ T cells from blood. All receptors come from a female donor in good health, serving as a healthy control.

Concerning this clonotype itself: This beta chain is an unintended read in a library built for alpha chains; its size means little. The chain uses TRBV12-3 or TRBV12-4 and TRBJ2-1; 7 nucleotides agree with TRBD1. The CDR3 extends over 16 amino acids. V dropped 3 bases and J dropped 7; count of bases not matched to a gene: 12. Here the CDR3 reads CASSLDPGQVWNEQFF. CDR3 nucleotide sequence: TGTGCCAGCAGTTTGGACCCCGGACAGGTTTGGAATGAGCAGTTCTTC.

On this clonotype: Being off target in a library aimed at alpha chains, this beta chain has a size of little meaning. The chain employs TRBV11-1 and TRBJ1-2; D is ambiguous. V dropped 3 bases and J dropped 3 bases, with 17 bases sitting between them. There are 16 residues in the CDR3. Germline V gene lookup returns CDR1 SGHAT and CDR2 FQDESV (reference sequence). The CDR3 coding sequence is TGTGCCAGCAGCTTTGGACGTCTAGGTGGAGACTATGGCTACACCTTC. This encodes CASSFGRLGGDYGYTF. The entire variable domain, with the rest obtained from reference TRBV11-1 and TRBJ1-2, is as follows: EAEVAQSPRYKITEKSQAVAFWCDPISGHATLYWYRQILGQGPELLVQFQDESVVDDSQLPKDRFSAERLKGVDSTLKIQPAELGDSAMYLCASSFGRLGGDYGYTFGSGTRLTVV.

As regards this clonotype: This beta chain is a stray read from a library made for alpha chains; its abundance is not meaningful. As DNA, the CDR3 is TGCGCCAGCAGCCAAGTAGCGGGTAGCTCCTACAATGAGCAGTTCTTC. This encodes CASSQVAGSSYNEQFF. V and J are TRBV4-3 and TRBJ2-1, with 7 bases identical to TRBD2. V lost 1 base and J lost 0; bases outside the gene matches: 3. Germline lookup yields CDR1 LGHNA and CDR2 YSLEER. This CDR3 has 16 amino acids.

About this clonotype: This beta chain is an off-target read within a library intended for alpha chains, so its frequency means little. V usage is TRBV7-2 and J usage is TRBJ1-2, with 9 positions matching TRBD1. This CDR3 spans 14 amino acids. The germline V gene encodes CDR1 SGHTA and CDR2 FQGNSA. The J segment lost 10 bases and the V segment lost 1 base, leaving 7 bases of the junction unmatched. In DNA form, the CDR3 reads TGTGCCAGCAGCTTAGGGACAGGGGCCGGATACTACACCTTC. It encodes CASSLGTGAGYYTF.

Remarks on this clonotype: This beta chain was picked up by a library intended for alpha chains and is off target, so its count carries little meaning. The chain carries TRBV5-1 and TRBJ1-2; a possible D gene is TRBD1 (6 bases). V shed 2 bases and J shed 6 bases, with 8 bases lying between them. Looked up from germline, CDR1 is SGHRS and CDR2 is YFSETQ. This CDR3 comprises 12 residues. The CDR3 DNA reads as TGCGCCAGCAGCTTTGCAGGGGATGGCTACACCTTC. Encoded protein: CASSFAGDGYTF.